A selection of T cell receptor beta chains follows, all from one sample in a study of blood T cells in healthy people across ages. TCRdb used MiXCR to reprocess the 5' RACE reads, holding one entry per CDR3 protein. Counted here are fewer than 1,000,000 distinct CDR3 sequences, 35% to 50% occurring once; the ten biggest clones make up approximately 18%. The specimen sequenced was blood. These receptors were collected from a man at least 80 years old in good health. Both conserved end residues are part of each CDR3. The D gene is left open where the match is weak. Size is omitted from some rows. Given values are once, few, many or a class for expanded clones.

j_call cdr3_length v_call d_call clone_size cdr3_aa cdr3_nt
TRBJ1-1 12 TRBV12-3/TRBV12-4 TRBD1 . CASSSQGTEAFF TGTGCCAGCAGTTCACAGGGGACTGAAGCTTTCTTT
TRBJ2-6 15 TRBV20-1 . few CSASIPYSGANVLTF TGCAGTGCTAGCATTCCTTACTCTGGGGCCAACGTCCTGACTTTC
TRBJ2-1 14 TRBV9 . . CASSQGTVRETQFF TGTGCCAGCAGCCAAGGGACCGTAAGGGAGACCCAGTTCTTC
TRBJ1-1 15 TRBV4-2 . few CASSQSRGANTEAFF TGTGCCAGCAGCCAGAGCCGAGGGGCGAACACTGAAGCTTTCTTT
TRBJ1-4 12 TRBV6-6 . few CASSYGVGKLFF TGTGCCAGCAGTTACGGGGTTGGGAAACTGTTTTTT
TRBJ2-2 13 TRBV20-1 . . CSYRDLNTGELFF TGCAGTTACCGGGACTTAAACACCGGGGAGCTGTTTTTT
TRBJ2-1 16 TRBV6-1 . . CASSEAGWGGSNEQFF TGTGCCAGCAGTGAAGCCGGATGGGGAGGTTCCAATGAGCAGTTCTTC
TRBJ1-1 14 TRBV7-9 . . CASSKHRDETEAFF TGTGCCAGCAGTAAACACAGGGACGAGACTGAAGCTTTCTTT
TRBJ2-1 14 TRBV5-1 . . CASSLGREVNEQFF TGCGCCAGCAGCTTGGGACGGGAAGTAAATGAGCAGTTCTTC
TRBJ2-1 15 TRBV5-1 TRBD2 few CASSLASGRNGEQFF TGCGCCAGCAGCTTGGCTAGCGGGAGAAACGGAGAGCAGTTCTTC
TRBJ2-1 15 TRBV29-1 TRBD2 many CSVRGASGSTNEQFF TGCAGCGTCCGGGGGGCTAGCGGGAGTACCAATGAGCAGTTCTTC
TRBJ2-4 16 TRBV13 . . CASRYTSGTAKNIQYF TGTGCCAGCAGATATACGTCGGGTACTGCCAAAAACATTCAGTACTTC
TRBJ2-7 13 TRBV12-3/TRBV12-4 TRBD1 few CASSPTGGHEQYF TGTGCCAGCAGCCCGACAGGGGGCCACGAGCAGTACTTC
TRBJ2-1 16 TRBV5-1 TRBD2 . CASCPREGLTYDEQFF TGCGCCAGCTGCCCCCGGGAGGGCCTTACCTACGATGAGCAGTTCTTC
TRBJ2-5 16 TRBV7-8 . few CASSLGRTVRQETQYF TGTGCCAGCAGCTTAGGTCGGACAGTCCGACAAGAGACCCAGTACTTC
TRBJ2-7 15 TRBV5-1 TRBD1 many CASSPGTGLFNEQYF TGCGCCAGCAGCCCCGGGACAGGGTTATTCAACGAGCAGTACTTC
TRBJ2-5 15 TRBV11-2 TRBD2 . CASTVSGRAGETQYF TGTGCCAGCACCGTAAGCGGGAGGGCCGGTGAGACCCAGTACTTC
TRBJ2-3 15 TRBV20-1 TRBD2 few CSAREATSGTDTQYF TGCAGTGCTAGAGAGGCGACTAGCGGCACAGATACGCAGTATTTT
TRBJ2-7 11 TRBV29-1 . . CSVVVGYEQYF TGCAGCGTTGTGGTCGGCTACGAGCAGTACTTC
TRBJ2-3 14 TRBV20-1 TRBD2 few CSARPPSGTDTQYF TGCAGTGCTAGGCCTCCTAGCGGTACAGATACGCAGTATTTT
TRBJ2-2 14 TRBV24-1 . few CATSDGKTAGELFF TGTGCCACCAGTGACGGGAAAACGGCCGGGGAGCTGTTTTTT
TRBJ2-1 15 TRBV5-1 . . CASSSSGLVGNEQFF TGCGCCAGCAGCTCGTCCGGGCTAGTGGGGAATGAGCAGTTCTTC
TRBJ1-4 13 TRBV4-2 TRBD1 few CASSMDRDEKLFF TGTGCCAGCAGTATGGACAGGGATGAAAAACTGTTTTTT
TRBJ1-6 17 TRBV4-2 TRBD1 few CASSQAVGTGGESPLHF TGTGCCAGCAGCCAAGCGGTCGGGACAGGGGGCGAATCACCCCTCCACTTT
TRBJ2-7 16 TRBV5-1 . . CASSLAADGNPYEQYF TGCGCCAGCAGCTTGGCCGCCGACGGCAATCCCTACGAGCAGTACTTC
TRBJ2-3 13 TRBV7-2 . . CASSHRERDTQYF TGTGCCAGCAGCCACAGGGAGCGAGATACGCAGTATTTT
TRBJ2-5 17 TRBV20-1 TRBD2 . CSAERTSGRQEGETQYF TGCAGCGCAGAAAGGACTAGCGGGAGGCAAGAGGGGGAGACCCAGTACTTC
TRBJ1-1 12 TRBV7-2 . few CASSYETVKAFF TGTGCCAGCAGCTATGAAACTGTTAAAGCTTTCTTT
TRBJ2-7 15 TRBV12-3/TRBV12-4 . few CASSSRERSSYEQYF TGTGCCAGCAGTTCCCGTGAGCGGAGCTCCTACGAGCAGTACTTC
TRBJ2-5 14 TRBV20-1 . . CSARDPVVNNEQYF TGCAGTGCTAGAGATCCGGTAGTAAACAATGAGCAGTACTTC
TRBJ2-1 16 TRBV7-3 TRBD2 many CASSLGLAPRYNEQFF TGTGCCAGCAGCCTAGGACTAGCGCCCAGATACAATGAGCAGTTCTTC
TRBJ2-5 15 TRBV20-1 TRBD2 . CSAGTGTSGFREQYF TGCAGTGCTGGTACCGGGACTAGCGGGTTTCGGGAGCAGTACTTC
TRBJ2-5 16 TRBV12-3/TRBV12-4 . many CASSLDIHGPQETQYF TGTGCCAGCAGTTTGGACATTCATGGGCCTCAAGAGACCCAGTACTTC
TRBJ1-1 14 TRBV9 . . CASSKRPQNTEAFF TGTGCCAGCAGCAAGAGGCCTCAGAACACTGAAGCTTTCTTT
TRBJ1-5 15 TRBV27 . . CASSLLSGGNQPQHF TGTGCCAGCAGTTTACTATCCGGGGGCAATCAGCCCCAGCATTTT
TRBJ1-1 13 TRBV12-3/TRBV12-4 . . CASRTQPETEAFF TGTGCCAGCAGGACGCAGCCTGAAACTGAAGCTTTCTTT
TRBJ2-5 16 TRBV29-1 . many CSVADPQTGLGGTQYF TGCAGCGTTGCAGATCCGCAAACAGGCCTGGGTGGGACCCAGTACTTC
TRBJ2-5 13 TRBV29-1 . . CSVDPAGRETQYF TGCAGCGTTGATCCCGCGGGCCGGGAGACCCAGTACTTC
TRBJ2-1 15 TRBV28 TRBD2 once CVSSGGLAGEGEQFF TGTGTCAGCAGCGGGGGACTAGCGGGAGAGGGTGAGCAGTTCTTC
TRBJ2-1 13 TRBV7-2 . once CASSTDPQETQFF TGTGCCAGCAGCACCGACCCCCAAGAGACCCAGTTCTTC
TRBJ2-1 19 TRBV11-1 TRBD2 once CASSSGLAGSSSVDGEQFF TGTGCCAGCAGCTCTGGACTAGCGGGTTCCTCCTCGGTCGATGGCGAGCAGTTCTTC
TRBJ2-7 16 TRBV10-2 TRBD1 . CASTLQGTGGAYEQYF TGCGCCAGCACATTACAGGGGACAGGGGGGGCATACGAGCAGTACTTC
TRBJ1-4 12 TRBV19 . . CASSNVNEKLFF TGTGCCAGTAGTAATGTGAATGAAAAACTGTTTTTT
TRBJ2-1 15 TRBV20-1 TRBD1 few CSARATGGSYNEQFF TGCAGTGCTAGAGCGACAGGGGGATCCTACAATGAGCAGTTCTTC
TRBJ2-7 14 TRBV2 . . CAGKRQGGYYEQYF TGTGCCGGAAAACGGCAGGGGGGTTACTACGAGCAGTACTTC
TRBJ1-5 11 TRBV20-1 . . CSAVLDQPQHF TGCAGTGCTGTACTTGATCAGCCCCAGCATTTT
TRBJ2-5 13 TRBV6-1 . few CASSEEIFPTQYF TGTGCCAGCAGCGAGGAAATTTTTCCCACCCAGTACTTC
TRBJ2-1 11 TRBV30 TRBD2 few CAWISGIEQFF TGTGCCTGGATTAGCGGGATAGAGCAGTTCTTC
TRBJ2-1 16 TRBV18 TRBD2 . CASSHDSGTSFDEQFF TGTGCCAGCTCACACGACTCCGGGACTAGTTTCGATGAGCAGTTCTTC
TRBJ2-1 14 TRBV7-2 . . CASSFLDGKNEQFF TGTGCCAGCAGCTTCCTAGACGGGAAAAATGAGCAGTTCTTC
TRBJ2-1 15 TRBV27 . . CASSLTSESYNEQFF TGTGCCAGCAGTTTGACGAGCGAATCCTACAATGAGCAGTTCTTC